The present TCR beta chain was sequenced within a study of blood T cell repertoires in COVID-19. This CDR3 is 16 amino acids long. Germline V gives CDR1 WNHNN, CDR2 SYGVQD (reference sequence). Trimming removed 7 bases from V and 0 bases from J; junction bases left unmatched: 11. This clone showed up just once. As processed by the authors: Reference gene primer amplification gave nucleated cell count estimates. Only in-frame clones appear in the TCRdb table, and some are missing; sequencing was by immunoSEQ multiplex PCR. V and J calls and clone size are copied from that table; D and trimming were computed from the DNA. This table holds some 490,000 clones, more than 85% found once. Cohorts were assigned according to the clinical history that participants reported. Cohort 3 donors were reported recovered after two negative PCRs, clearance, or symptom resolution.

The chain carries TRBV10-1 and TRBJ1-1, with 7 bases lining up with TRBD1. Material for sequencing was PBMCs or T cells enriched from blood (not recorded which). The sequence derives from a woman between 55 and 75 years old who had recovered from COVID-19. CDR3 protein: CASTYRGPSMNTEAFF. In nucleotides, the CDR3 is TGCGCCAGCACCTACAGGGGACCGAGCATGAACACTGAAGCTTTCTTT.